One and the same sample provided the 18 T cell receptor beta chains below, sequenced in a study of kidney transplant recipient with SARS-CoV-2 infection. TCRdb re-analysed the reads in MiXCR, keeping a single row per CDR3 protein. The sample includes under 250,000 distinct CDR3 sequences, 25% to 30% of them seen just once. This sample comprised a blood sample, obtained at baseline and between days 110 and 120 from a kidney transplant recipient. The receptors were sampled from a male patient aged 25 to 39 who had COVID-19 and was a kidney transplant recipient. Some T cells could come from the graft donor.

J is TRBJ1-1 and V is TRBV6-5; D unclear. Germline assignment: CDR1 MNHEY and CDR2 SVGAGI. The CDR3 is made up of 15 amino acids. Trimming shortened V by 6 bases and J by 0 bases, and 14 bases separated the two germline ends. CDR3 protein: CASRTSFLLNTEAFF. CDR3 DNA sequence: TGTGCCAGCAGGACCAGTTTTTTATTGAACACTGAAGCTTTCTTT.

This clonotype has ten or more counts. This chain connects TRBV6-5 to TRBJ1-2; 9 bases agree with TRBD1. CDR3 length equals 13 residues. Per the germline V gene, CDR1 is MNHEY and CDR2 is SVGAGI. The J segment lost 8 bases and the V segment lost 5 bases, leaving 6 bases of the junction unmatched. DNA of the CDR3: TGTGCCAGCAGTGGAGGGACAGGGCTCGGCTACACCTTC. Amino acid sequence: CASSGGTGLGYTF.

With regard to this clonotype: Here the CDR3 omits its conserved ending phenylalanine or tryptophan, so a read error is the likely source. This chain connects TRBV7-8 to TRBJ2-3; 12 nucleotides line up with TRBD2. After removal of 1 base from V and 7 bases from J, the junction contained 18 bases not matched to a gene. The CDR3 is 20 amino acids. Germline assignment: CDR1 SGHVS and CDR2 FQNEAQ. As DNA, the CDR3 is TGTGCCAGCAGCTTAGTGATGACTAGCGGGAGCCACCCTCCACACAATACGCAGTATCTT. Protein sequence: CASSLVMTSGSHPPHNTQYL.

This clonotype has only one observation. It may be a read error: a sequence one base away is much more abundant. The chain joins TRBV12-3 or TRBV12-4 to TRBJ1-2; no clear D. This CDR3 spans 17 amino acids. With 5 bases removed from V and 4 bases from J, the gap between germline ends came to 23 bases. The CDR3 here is CASSVRNTAGKTYGYTF. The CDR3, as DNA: TGTGCCAGCAGTGTCAGGAACACAGCAGGAAAGACCTATGGCTACACCTTC.

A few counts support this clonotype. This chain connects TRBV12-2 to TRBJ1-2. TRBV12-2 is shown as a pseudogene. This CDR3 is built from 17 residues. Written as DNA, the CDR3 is TGTGCAAGTCGCCGACGAATGACTCCACGAAAGACCTATGGCTACACCTTC. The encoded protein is CASRRRMTPRKTYGYTF.

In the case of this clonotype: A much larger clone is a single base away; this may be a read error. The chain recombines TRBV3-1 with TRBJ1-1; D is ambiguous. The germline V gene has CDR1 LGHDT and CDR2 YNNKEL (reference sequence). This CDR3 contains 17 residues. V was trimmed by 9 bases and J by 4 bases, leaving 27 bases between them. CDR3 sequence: CARSFRIPISIRTEAFF. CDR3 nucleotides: TGTGCCAGAAGCTTCCGTATTCCCATTTCAATTCGCACTGAAGCTTTCTTT.

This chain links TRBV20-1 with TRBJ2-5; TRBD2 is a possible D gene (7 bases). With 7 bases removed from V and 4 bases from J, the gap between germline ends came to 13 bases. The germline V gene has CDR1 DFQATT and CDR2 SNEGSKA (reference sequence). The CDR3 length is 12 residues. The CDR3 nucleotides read TGCAGTGTTAAGGGGGGGGGAGAGACCCAGTACTTC. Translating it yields CSVKGGGETQYF.

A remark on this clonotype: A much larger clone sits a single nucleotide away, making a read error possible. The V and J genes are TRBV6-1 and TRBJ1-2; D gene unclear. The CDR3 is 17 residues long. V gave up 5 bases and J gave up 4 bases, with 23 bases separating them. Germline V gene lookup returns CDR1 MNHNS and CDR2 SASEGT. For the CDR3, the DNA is TGTGCCAGCAGTCTGGATCCCTCTATGCGAAGGACCTATGGCTACACCTTC. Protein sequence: CASSLDPSMRRTYGYTF.

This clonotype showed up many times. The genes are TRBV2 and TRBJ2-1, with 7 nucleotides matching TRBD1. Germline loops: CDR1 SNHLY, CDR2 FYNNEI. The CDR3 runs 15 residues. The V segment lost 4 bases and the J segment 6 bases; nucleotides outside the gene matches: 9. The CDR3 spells CASSVQGSGSNEQFF. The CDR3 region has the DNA TGTGCCAGCAGTGTACAGGGGAGCGGTAGCAATGAGCAGTTCTTC. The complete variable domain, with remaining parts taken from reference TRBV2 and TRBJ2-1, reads EPEVTQTPSHQVTQMGQEVILRCVPISNHLYFYWYRQILGQKVEFLVSFYNNEISEKSEIFDDQFSVERPDGSNFTLKIRSTKLEDSAMYFCASSVQGSGSNEQFFGPGTRLTVL.

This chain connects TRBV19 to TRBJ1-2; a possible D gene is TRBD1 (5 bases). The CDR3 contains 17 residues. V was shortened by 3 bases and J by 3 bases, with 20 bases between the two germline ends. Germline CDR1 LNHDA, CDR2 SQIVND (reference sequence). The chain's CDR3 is CASSIYSPRGRHYGYTF. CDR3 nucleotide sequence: TGTGCCAGTAGTATCTACTCCCCCCGGGGACGGCACTATGGCTACACCTTC.

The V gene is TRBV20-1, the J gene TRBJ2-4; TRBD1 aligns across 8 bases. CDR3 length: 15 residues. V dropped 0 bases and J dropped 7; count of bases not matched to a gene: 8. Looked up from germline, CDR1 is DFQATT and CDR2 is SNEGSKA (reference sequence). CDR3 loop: CSARDPGGKKNIQYF. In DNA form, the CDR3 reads TGCAGTGCTAGAGACCCAGGGGGCAAGAAGAACATTCAGTACTTC.

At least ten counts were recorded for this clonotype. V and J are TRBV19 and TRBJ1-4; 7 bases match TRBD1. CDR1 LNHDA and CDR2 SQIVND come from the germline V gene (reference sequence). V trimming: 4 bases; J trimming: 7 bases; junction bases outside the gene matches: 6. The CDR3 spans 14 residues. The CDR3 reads CASSTRDSREKLFF. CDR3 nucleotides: TGTGCCAGTAGTACCCGGGACAGCCGTGAAAAACTGTTTTTT.

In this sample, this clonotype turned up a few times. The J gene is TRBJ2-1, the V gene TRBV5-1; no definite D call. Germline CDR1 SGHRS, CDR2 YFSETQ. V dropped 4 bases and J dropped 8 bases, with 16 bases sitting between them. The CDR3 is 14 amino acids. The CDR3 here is CASSPHPAWDEQFF. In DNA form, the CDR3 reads TGCGCCAGCAGCCCTCACCCAGCCTGGGATGAGCAGTTCTTC. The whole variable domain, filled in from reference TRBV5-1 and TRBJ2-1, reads KAGVTQTPRYLIKTRGQQVTLSCSPISGHRSVSWYQQTPGQGLQFLFEYFSETQRNKGNFPGRFSGRQFSNSRSEMNVSTLELGDSALYLCASSPHPAWDEQFFGPGTRLTVL.

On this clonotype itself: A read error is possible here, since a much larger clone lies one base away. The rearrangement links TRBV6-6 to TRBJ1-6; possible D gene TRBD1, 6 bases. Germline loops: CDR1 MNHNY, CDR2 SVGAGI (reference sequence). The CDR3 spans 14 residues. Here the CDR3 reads CAGSLRGVGSPLHF. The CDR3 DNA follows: TGTGCCGGCAGTCTGAGGGGGGTGGGTTCACCCCTCCACTTT.

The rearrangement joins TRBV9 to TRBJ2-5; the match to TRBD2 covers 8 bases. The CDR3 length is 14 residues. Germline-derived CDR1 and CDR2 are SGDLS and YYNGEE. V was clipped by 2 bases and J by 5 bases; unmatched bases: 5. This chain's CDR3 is CASSVGGRLETQYF. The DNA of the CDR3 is TGTGCCAGCAGCGTGGGCGGGAGGTTGGAGACCCAGTACTTC.

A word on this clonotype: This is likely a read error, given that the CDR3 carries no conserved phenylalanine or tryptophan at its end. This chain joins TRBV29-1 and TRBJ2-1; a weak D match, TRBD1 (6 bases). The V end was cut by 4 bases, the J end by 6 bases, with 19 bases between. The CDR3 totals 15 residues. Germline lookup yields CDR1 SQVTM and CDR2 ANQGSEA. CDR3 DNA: TGCAGCGTTGCAGGTCAGGGGTGGTTCAGCAATGAGCAGTTCCTC. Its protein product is CSVAGQGWFSNEQFL.

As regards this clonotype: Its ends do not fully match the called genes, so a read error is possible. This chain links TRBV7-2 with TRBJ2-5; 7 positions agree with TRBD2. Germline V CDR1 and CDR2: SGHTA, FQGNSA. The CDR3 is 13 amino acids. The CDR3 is CASSLGAGRRGDF. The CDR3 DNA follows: TGTGCCAGCAGCTTAGGTGCAGGACGACGGGGGGACTTC.

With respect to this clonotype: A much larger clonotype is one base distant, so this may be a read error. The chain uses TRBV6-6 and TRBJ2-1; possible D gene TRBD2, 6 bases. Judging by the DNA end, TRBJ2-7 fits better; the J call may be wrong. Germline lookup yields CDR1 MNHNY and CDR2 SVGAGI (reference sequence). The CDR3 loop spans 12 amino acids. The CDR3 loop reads CASSLLAVEQYF. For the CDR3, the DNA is TGTGCCAGCAGTCTACTAGCTGTCGAGCAGTACTTC.